This TCR beta chain was recovered during a study of cytomegalovirus exposure and HLA in healthy donors. Study conclusions and caveats: That first-cohort TCR clusters tended to co-occur in the approximately 120 validation repertoires was found in a later analysis. Specificity of three CMV-associated chains for CMV antigens was verified in vitro. Reports indicated that the classifier achieved high specificity and sensitivity in diagnosing cytomegalovirus status. Researchers catalogued about 150 TCR beta chains as cytomegalovirus-associated.

TCRdb keeps only in-frame clones here, not all; method: immunoSEQ multiplex PCR. This sample yields roughly 230,000 clones, of which less than 95% are seen a single time; around 3.1% belongs to the top ten. The V gene's germline CDR1 is MNHEY and CDR2 SMNVEV (reference sequence). The CDR3 has 16 amino acids. Trimming took off 0 bases at V and 5 bases at J, with 13 bases between the two ends. Details on this clone: What it binds is unknown.

The source material was PBMCs. This receptor was identified in a woman aged 25 to 39 in good health and CMV-seronegative. The chain combines TRBV27 with TRBJ2-2; perhaps TRBD1 as D (5 bases). The DNA of the CDR3 is TGTGCCAGCAGTTTATCGGCAGGGCTGAGTACCGGGGAGCTGTTTTTT. Translating gives CASSLSAGLSTGELFF.